Following are 13 T cell receptor beta chains from one sample sequenced in a study of CD8 T cells in ankylosing spondylitis. Using its own MiXCR run on the 5' RACE reads, TCRdb lists one record per CDR3 protein. This sample has 220,000 or so distinct CDR3 sequences, with over 9.5% found just once. Sample: blood, either unsorted or a sorted T cell fraction (not recorded which). These receptors all stem from a male donor with ankylosing spondylitis or in good health (not recorded which).

V and J are TRBV30 and TRBJ1-1; D is unresolved. The CDR3 has 13 amino acids. Trimming removed 0 bases from V and 1 base from J, with 6 bases in between. CDR1 GTSNPN and CDR2 SVGIG come from the germline V gene (reference sequence). CDR3 in amino acids: CAWSVRRNTEAFF. The CDR3 DNA reads TGTGCCTGGAGTGTACGTAGGAACACTGAAGCTTTCTTT.

This clonotype occurred many times. V usage is TRBV10-3 and J usage is TRBJ2-7; a weak D match, TRBD1 (6 bases). This CDR3 has 14 amino acids. With 7 bases removed from V and 0 bases from J, the gap between germline ends came to 13 bases. Germline CDR1 reads ENHRY; CDR2 reads SYGVKD. The CDR3 DNA is TGTGCCATCATGGGGACATGGAGCTCCTACGAGCAGTACTTC. Its protein product is CAIMGTWSSYEQYF.

The V and J genes are TRBV12-3 or TRBV12-4 and TRBJ1-1; no clear D gene. The CDR3 length is 14 residues. Trimming shortened V by 5 bases and J by 5 bases, and 15 bases separated the two germline ends. The CDR3 spells CASSERALRTEAFF. The CDR3 nucleotides read TGTGCCAGCAGTGAAAGGGCCCTAAGGACTGAAGCTTTCTTT.

This clonotype was counted a few times. The rearrangement uses TRBV7-9 and TRBJ1-6; no clear D gene. Trimming removed 5 bases at V and 5 bases at J, with 13 bases between. The CDR3 has 15 residues. Germline V gene sequence: CDR1 SEHNR, CDR2 FQNEAQ (reference sequence). CDR3 amino acids: CASSVHGSDNSPLHF. The CDR3 coding sequence is TGTGCCAGCAGCGTCCACGGATCGGATAATTCACCCCTCCACTTT.

The chain carries TRBV3-1 and TRBJ1-5, with a possible D match to TRBD1 (5 bases). V was shortened by 0 bases and J by 6 bases, with 9 bases between the two germline ends. Germline V gene sequence: CDR1 LGHDT, CDR2 YNNKEL (reference sequence). The CDR3 runs 14 residues. CDR3 sequence reads: CASSQDRVGQPQHF. CDR3 nucleotide sequence: TGTGCCAGCAGCCAAGACAGGGTTGGTCAGCCCCAGCATTTT.

This clonotype was observed at least ten times. The V gene is TRBV7-2, the J gene TRBJ1-1; unclear D gene. The length of the CDR3 is 14 residues. Trimming took 3 bases from V and 0 from J, leaving 8 bases between them. Germline CDR1 reads SGHTA; CDR2 reads FQGNSA. CDR3 protein: CASSLVGMNTEAFF. CDR3 DNA: TGTGCCAGCAGCTTGGTCGGAATGAACACTGAAGCTTTCTTT.

The V and J genes are TRBV11-3 and TRBJ2-2; maybe TRBD1 (6 bases). The CDR3 is 16 amino acids. CDR1 is SGHNT, CDR2 YENEEA, per germline. V was trimmed by 5 bases and J by 1 base, leaving 14 bases between them. CDR3 region: CASSPRQGRNTGELFF. The CDR3 DNA sequence: TGTGCCAGCAGCCCCAGGCAGGGGAGGAACACCGGGGAGCTGTTTTTT.

This clonotype has a count of ten or more. The chain employs TRBV9 and TRBJ2-5; D perhaps matches TRBD1 (5 bases). V lost 2 bases and J lost 4, with 12 bases in between. This CDR3 is 14 amino acids long. Germline V CDR1 and CDR2: SGDLS, YYNGEE. As DNA, the CDR3 is TGTGCCAGCAGCGTTCAGGGAAGGGGAGAGACCCAGTACTTC. Protein product: CASSVQGRGETQYF. The whole variable domain, filled in from reference TRBV9 and TRBJ2-5, reads DSGVTQTPKHLITATGQRVTLRCSPRSGDLSVYWYQQSLDQGLQFLIQYYNGEERAKGNILERFSAQQFPDLHSELNLSSLELGDSALYFCASSVQGRGETQYFGPGTRLLVL.

This clonotype was found a few times. The chain uses TRBV28 and TRBJ2-7, with 7 nucleotides matching TRBD1. CDR3 length: 13 amino acids. The germline CDR1 and CDR2 sequences are MDHEN and SYDVKM. The V gene end was trimmed by 2 bases and the J gene end by 5 bases; junction bases not matched to a gene: 3. The DNA for the CDR3 is TGTGCCAGCAGTTTAACAGGGGCCAACGAGCAGTACTTC. This translates into CASSLTGANEQYF. Filled out from reference TRBV28 and TRBJ2-7, the complete variable domain reads DVKVTQSSRYLVKRTGEKVFLECVQDMDHENMFWYRQDPGLGLRLIYFSYDVKMKEKGDIPEGYSVSREKKERFSLILESASTNQTSMYLCASSLTGANEQYFGPGTRLTVT.

At least ten counts were recorded for this clonotype. The V gene is TRBV30, the J gene TRBJ1-1; 7 bases fit TRBD1. Germline-derived CDR1 and CDR2 are GTSNPN and SVGIG (reference sequence). The CDR3 is 13 residues long. The CDR3 sequence is CSSPGTENTEAFF. The CDR3 nucleotides read TGTTCCTCTCCCGGGACAGAGAACACTGAAGCTTTCTTT.

This clonotype was observed a few times. The rearrangement uses TRBV5-1 and TRBJ1-4; maybe TRBD1 (6 bases). The V and J ends lost 0 bases and 11 bases respectively, with 17 bases between them. Germline V gene sequence: CDR1 SGHRS, CDR2 YFSETQ. This CDR3 comprises 15 residues. DNA of the CDR3: TGCGCCAGCAGCTTGGAAGCAGGGGAGGGATGGAAACTGTTTTTT. Its protein product is CASSLEAGEGWKLFF.

This clonotype was detected ten times or more. One end of the junction fails to match germline, which may point to a read error. The chain joins TRBV7-2 to TRBJ2-3; D might be TRBD2 (7 bases). Per germline, CDR1 SGHTA and CDR2 FQGNSA. This CDR3 has 13 amino acids. Here the CDR3 DNA reads TGTGCCAGCAGCTTCCGGGGGGTACAGGGTTTGGGTTTT. Translated, it gives CASSFRGVQGLGF.

This clonotype was counted ten times or more. The genes are TRBV19 and TRBJ2-2; D could derive from TRBD1 or TRBD2 (6 bases each). This CDR3 is built from 16 residues. Germline CDR1 and CDR2: LNHDA and SQIVND (reference sequence). V was shortened by 9 bases and J by 0 bases, with 17 bases between the two germline ends. CDR3 sequence (DNA): TGTGCCAGCCTCCGGGGGCCAAACACGAACACCGGGGAGCTGTTTTTT. Its translation is CASLRGPNTNTGELFF. The whole variable domain, filled in from reference TRBV19 and TRBJ2-2, reads DGGITQSPKYLFRKEGQNVTLSCEQNLNHDAMYWYRQDPGQGLRLIYYSQIVNDFQKGDIAEGYSVSREKKESFPLTVTSAQKNPTAFYLCASLRGPNTNTGELFFGEGSRLTVL.